This is a list of T cell receptor beta chains from one sample in a study of PD-L1 blockade in urothelial cancer. Produced via immunoSEQ multiplex PCR; TCRdb's table is partial and in-frame only. This table holds tens of thousands of clones, over 75% found once. Sequenced here: PBMCs, sampled around atezolizumab (anti-PD-L1) treatment. These receptors all stem from an older man with urothelial cancer. Each CDR3 is given with its conserved first and last residue. The D gene is left open where the match is weak. Some rows have no size entry. The others give once, few or many, or a class for an expanded clone.

d_call: .; clone_size: .; v_call: TRBV11-3; j_call: TRBJ2-7; cdr3_aa: CASSLLLPVTLQTYEQYF; cdr3_nt: TGTGCCAGCAGCTTACTACTCCCAGTTACATTACAGACCTACGAGCAGTACTTC
d_call: .; clone_size: .; v_call: TRBV28; j_call: TRBJ2-3; cdr3_aa: CASSAQVSSTDTQYF; cdr3_nt: TGTGCCAGCAGTGCTCAGGTCTCTAGCACAGATACGCAGTATTTT
d_call: TRBD1; clone_size: .; v_call: TRBV6-1; j_call: TRBJ2-5; cdr3_aa: CASSGTDQETQYF; cdr3_nt: TGTGCCAGCAGCGGGACAGACCAAGAGACCCAGTACTTC
d_call: TRBD2; clone_size: .; v_call: TRBV30; j_call: TRBJ2-3; cdr3_aa: CAWSVVTSGGADTQYF; cdr3_nt: TGTGCCTGGAGTGTCGTGACTAGCGGGGGGGCGGATACGCAGTATTTT
d_call: TRBD1; clone_size: .; v_call: TRBV7-9; j_call: TRBJ2-6; cdr3_aa: CASSPRDSHSGANVLTF; cdr3_nt: TGTGCCAGCAGCCCGAGGGACAGCCACTCTGGGGCCAACGTCCTGACTTTC
d_call: .; clone_size: .; v_call: TRBV2; j_call: TRBJ1-5; cdr3_aa: CASSSGNQPQHF; cdr3_nt: TGTGCCAGCTCCTCCGGCAATCAGCCCCAGCATTTT
d_call: .; clone_size: .; v_call: TRBV2; j_call: TRBJ2-1; cdr3_aa: CASSDQNNEQFF; cdr3_nt: TGTGCCAGCAGTGACCAGAACAATGAGCAGTTCTTC
d_call: TRBD2; clone_size: .; v_call: TRBV29-1; j_call: TRBJ2-1; cdr3_aa: CSVSGRTSYNEQFF; cdr3_nt: TGCAGCGTTAGCGGGAGGACCTCCTACAATGAGCAGTTCTTC
d_call: TRBD1; clone_size: .; v_call: TRBV5-4; j_call: TRBJ1-2; cdr3_aa: CASSLQGGNYGYTF; cdr3_nt: TGTGCCAGCAGCTTGCAGGGGGGAAACTATGGCTACACCTTC
d_call: TRBD2; clone_size: few; v_call: TRBV19; j_call: TRBJ2-3; cdr3_aa: CASSLGTSGDTQYF; cdr3_nt: TGTGCCAGTAGTCTAGGGACTAGCGGAGATACGCAGTATTTT
d_call: .; clone_size: once; v_call: TRBV5-1; j_call: TRBJ1-2; cdr3_aa: CASSPTSTGYTF; cdr3_nt: TGCGCCAGCAGCCCCACATCAACCGGCTACACCTTC
d_call: TRBD2; clone_size: .; v_call: TRBV5-4; j_call: TRBJ2-7; cdr3_aa: CASSRTLAGGREQYF; cdr3_nt: TGTGCCAGCAGCCGTACGCTAGCGGGAGGGAGGGAGCAGTACTTC
d_call: .; clone_size: .; v_call: TRBV6-5; j_call: TRBJ1-1; cdr3_aa: CASSYPGQINTEAFF; cdr3_nt: TGTGCCAGCAGTTACCCCGGACAGATAAACACTGAAGCTTTCTTT
d_call: TRBD1; clone_size: .; v_call: TRBV7-2; j_call: TRBJ1-2; cdr3_aa: CASSPQGLRGYTF; cdr3_nt: TGTGCCAGCAGCCCACAGGGGCTTAGAGGCTACACCTTC
d_call: .; clone_size: few; v_call: TRBV5-1; j_call: TRBJ1-1; cdr3_aa: CASSLATGSTEAFF; cdr3_nt: TGCGCCAGCAGCTTGGCAACAGGTTCCACTGAAGCTTTCTTT
d_call: TRBD2; clone_size: .; v_call: TRBV7-2; j_call: TRBJ2-1; cdr3_aa: CASSLLRGGTAGLYNEQFF; cdr3_nt: TGTGCCAGCAGCTTATTACGGGGGGGGACCGCGGGATTATACAATGAGCAGTTCTTC
d_call: .; clone_size: .; v_call: TRBV4-1; j_call: TRBJ1-2; cdr3_aa: CASSQALLSGHYGYTF; cdr3_nt: TGCGCCAGCAGCCAAGCTCTTTTGTCAGGCCACTATGGCTACACCTTC
d_call: .; clone_size: .; v_call: TRBV6-5; j_call: TRBJ1-1; cdr3_aa: CASSRQRNTEAFF; cdr3_nt: TGTGCCAGCAGCCGACAGAGGAACACTGAAGCTTTCTTT
d_call: .; clone_size: .; v_call: TRBV7-2; j_call: TRBJ2-1; cdr3_aa: CASSSHDGGAGKFF; cdr3_nt: TGTGCCAGCAGCTCCCACGATGGAGGGGCAGGGAAGTTCTTC
d_call: .; clone_size: .; v_call: TRBV4-2; j_call: TRBJ1-6; cdr3_aa: CASSQDPRSSYNSPLHF; cdr3_nt: TGTGCCAGCAGCCAAGATCCTCGGAGCTCCTATAATTCACCCCTCCACTTT
d_call: .; clone_size: .; v_call: TRBV7-4; j_call: TRBJ1-4; cdr3_aa: CASSSRAQDRANEKLFF; cdr3_nt: TGTGCCAGCAGCTCACGCGCCCAGGACAGAGCTAATGAAAAACTGTTTTTT
d_call: .; clone_size: .; v_call: TRBV11-2; j_call: TRBJ1-5; cdr3_aa: CASSLVDNQPQHF; cdr3_nt: TGTGCCAGCAGCTTAGTAGACAATCAGCCCCAGCATTTT
d_call: .; clone_size: .; v_call: TRBV6-5; j_call: TRBJ2-1; cdr3_aa: CASSYSITGEQFF; cdr3_nt: TGTGCCAGCAGTTACTCGATCACGGGTGAGCAGTTCTTC
d_call: .; clone_size: .; v_call: TRBV7-9; j_call: TRBJ1-1; cdr3_aa: CASSTDRRSLDF; cdr3_nt: TGTGCCAGCAGCACAGACAGGCGCTCCTTAGACTTT
d_call: TRBD2; clone_size: once; v_call: TRBV27; j_call: TRBJ2-3; cdr3_aa: CASSLLSRLAASTDTQYF; cdr3_nt: TGTGCCAGCAGTTTATTATCCAGACTAGCGGCTAGCACAGATACGCAGTATTTT
d_call: .; clone_size: .; v_call: TRBV6-5; j_call: TRBJ2-7; cdr3_aa: CASSWGRSYEQYF; cdr3_nt: TGTGCCAGCAGTTGGGGGAGGTCCTACGAGCAGTACTTC
d_call: .; clone_size: .; v_call: TRBV7-2; j_call: TRBJ2-7; cdr3_aa: CASSTSGTSSYEQYF; cdr3_nt: TGTGCCAGCAGCACCTCCGGGACATCCTCCTACGAGCAGTACTTC
d_call: .; clone_size: .; v_call: TRBV28; j_call: TRBJ2-7; cdr3_aa: CASSLVRESFEQYF; cdr3_nt: TGTGCCAGCAGTTTAGTGCGGGAATCTTTCGAGCAGTACTTC